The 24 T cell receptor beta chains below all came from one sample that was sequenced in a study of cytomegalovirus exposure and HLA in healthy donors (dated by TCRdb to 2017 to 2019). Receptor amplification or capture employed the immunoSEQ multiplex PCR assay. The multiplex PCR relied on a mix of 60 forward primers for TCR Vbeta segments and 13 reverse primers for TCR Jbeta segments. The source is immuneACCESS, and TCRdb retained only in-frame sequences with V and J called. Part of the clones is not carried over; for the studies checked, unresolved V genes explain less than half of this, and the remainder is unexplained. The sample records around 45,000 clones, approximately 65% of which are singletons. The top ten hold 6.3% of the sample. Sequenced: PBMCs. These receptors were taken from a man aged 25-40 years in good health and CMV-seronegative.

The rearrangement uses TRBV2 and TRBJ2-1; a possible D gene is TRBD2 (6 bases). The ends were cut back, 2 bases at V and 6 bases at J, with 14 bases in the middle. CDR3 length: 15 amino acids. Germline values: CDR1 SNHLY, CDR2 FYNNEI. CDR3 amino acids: CASSEIGLGGNEQFF. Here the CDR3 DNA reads TGTGCCAGCAGTGAAATCGGACTGGGAGGCAATGAGCAGTTCTTC.

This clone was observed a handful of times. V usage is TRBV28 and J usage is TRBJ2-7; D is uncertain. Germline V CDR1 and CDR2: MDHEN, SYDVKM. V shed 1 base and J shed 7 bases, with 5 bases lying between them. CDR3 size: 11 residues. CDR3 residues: CASSLSREQYF. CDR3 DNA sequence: TGTGCCAGCAGTTTATCGAGGGAGCAGTACTTC.

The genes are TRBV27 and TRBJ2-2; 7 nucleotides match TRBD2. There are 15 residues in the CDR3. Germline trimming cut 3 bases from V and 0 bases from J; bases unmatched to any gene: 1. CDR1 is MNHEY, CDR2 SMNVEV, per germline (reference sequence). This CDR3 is CASSLRGTNTGELFF. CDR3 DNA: TGTGCCAGCAGTTTGCGGGGGACGAACACCGGGGAGCTGTTTTTT.

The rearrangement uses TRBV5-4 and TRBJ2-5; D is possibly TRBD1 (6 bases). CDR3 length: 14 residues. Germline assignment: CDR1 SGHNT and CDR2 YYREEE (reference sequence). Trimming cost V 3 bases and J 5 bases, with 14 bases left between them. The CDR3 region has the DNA TGTGCCAGCAGCTCCGTTTTCCAGGGGGAGACCCAGTACTTC. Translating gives CASSSVFQGETQYF.

The CDR3 DNA is TGCGCCAGCAGCGAGGGGGCATCTGGAAACACCATATATTTT. It yields the protein CASSEGASGNTIYF. The J gene is TRBJ1-3, the V gene TRBV5-1; 7 positions match TRBD1. This CDR3 region has 14 residues. Germline-derived CDR1 and CDR2 are SGHRS and YFSETQ. V trimming: 4 bases; J trimming: 1 base; junction bases outside the gene matches: 2. The full variable domain, its missing parts supplied by reference TRBV5-1 and TRBJ1-3, is KAGVTQTPRYLIKTRGQQVTLSCSPISGHRSVSWYQQTPGQGLQFLFEYFSETQRNKGNFPGRFSGRQFSNSRSEMNVSTLELGDSALYLCASSEGASGNTIYFGEGSWLTVV.

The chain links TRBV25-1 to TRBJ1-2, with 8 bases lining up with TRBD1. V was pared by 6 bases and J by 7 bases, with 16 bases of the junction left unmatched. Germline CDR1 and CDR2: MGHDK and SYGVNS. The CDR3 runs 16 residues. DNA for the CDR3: TGTGCCAGCAGGGAAGAGGGGGCCAGGGGGCTCTTTGGCTACACCTTC. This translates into CASREEGARGLFGYTF.

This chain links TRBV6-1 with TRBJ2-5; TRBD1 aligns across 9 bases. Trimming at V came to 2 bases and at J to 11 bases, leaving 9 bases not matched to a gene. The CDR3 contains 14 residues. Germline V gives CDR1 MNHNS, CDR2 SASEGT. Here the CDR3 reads CASSETGGWGEQYF. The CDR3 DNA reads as TGTGCCAGCAGTGAAACAGGGGGCTGGGGTGAGCAGTACTTC.

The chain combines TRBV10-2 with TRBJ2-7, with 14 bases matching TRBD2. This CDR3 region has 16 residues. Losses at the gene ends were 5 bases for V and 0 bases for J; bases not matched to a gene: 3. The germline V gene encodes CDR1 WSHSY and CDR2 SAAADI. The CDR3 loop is CASSHGTSGGSYEQYF. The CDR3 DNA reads TGCGCCAGCAGTCACGGGACTAGCGGGGGCTCCTACGAGCAGTACTTC.

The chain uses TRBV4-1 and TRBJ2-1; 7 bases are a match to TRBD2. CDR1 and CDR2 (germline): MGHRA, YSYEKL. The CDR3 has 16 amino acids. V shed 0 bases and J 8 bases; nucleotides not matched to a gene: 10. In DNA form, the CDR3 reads TGCGCCAGCAGCCAAGATAGGGCACTAGCGAGCGATGAGCAGTTCTTC. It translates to CASSQDRALASDEQFF.

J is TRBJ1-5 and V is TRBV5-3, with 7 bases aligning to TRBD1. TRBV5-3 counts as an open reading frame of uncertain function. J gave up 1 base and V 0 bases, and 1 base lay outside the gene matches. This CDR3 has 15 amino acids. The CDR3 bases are TGTGCCAGAAGCTTGGGACAGGGCAGCAATCAGCCCCAGCATTTT. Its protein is CARSLGQGSNQPQHF.

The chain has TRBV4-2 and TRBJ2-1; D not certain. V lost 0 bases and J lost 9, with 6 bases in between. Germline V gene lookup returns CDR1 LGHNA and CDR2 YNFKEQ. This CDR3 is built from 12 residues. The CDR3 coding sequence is TGTGCCAGCAGCCAAGACGAGGCTGAGCAGTTCTTC. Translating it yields CASSQDEAEQFF.

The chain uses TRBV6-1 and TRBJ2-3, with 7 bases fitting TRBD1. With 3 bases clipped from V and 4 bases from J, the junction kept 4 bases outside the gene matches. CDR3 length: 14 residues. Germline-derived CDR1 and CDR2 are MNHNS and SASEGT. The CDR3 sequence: CASSDKTGSDTQYF. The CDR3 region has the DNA TGTGCCAGCAGTGACAAGACAGGGTCAGATACGCAGTATTTT.

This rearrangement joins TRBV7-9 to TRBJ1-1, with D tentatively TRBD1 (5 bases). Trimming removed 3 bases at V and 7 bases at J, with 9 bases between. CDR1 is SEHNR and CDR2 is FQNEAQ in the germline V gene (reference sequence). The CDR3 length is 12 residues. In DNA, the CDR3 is TGTGCCAGCAGCTTTTTTACAGGTGAAGCTTTCTTT. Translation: CASSFFTGEAFF.

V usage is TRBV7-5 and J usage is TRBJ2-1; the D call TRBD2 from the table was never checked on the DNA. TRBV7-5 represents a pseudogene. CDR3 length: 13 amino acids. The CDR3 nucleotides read TGTGTCAGAAGCTCGGGAATCTACAATGAGCAGTTCTTC. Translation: CVRSSGIYNEQFF.

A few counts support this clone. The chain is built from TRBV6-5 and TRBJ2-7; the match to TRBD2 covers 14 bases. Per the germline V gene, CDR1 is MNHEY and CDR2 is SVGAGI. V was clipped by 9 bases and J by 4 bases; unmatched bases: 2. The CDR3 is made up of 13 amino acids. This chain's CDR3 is CASGTSGSYEQYF. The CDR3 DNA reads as TGTGCCAGTGGGACTAGCGGGAGTTACGAGCAGTACTTC.

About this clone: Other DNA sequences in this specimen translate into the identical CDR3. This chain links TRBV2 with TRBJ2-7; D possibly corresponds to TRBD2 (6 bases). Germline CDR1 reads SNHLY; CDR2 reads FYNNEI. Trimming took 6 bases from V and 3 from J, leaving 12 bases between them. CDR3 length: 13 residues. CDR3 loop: CASRGTFYYEQYF. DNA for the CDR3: TGTGCCAGCAGGGGGACTTTCTACTACGAGCAGTACTTC.

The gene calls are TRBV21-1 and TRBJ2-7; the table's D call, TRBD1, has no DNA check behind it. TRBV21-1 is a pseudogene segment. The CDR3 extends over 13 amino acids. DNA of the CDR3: TGTGCCAGCAGCGTTGACAGTTCCTACGAGCAGTACTTC. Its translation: CASSVDSSYEQYF.

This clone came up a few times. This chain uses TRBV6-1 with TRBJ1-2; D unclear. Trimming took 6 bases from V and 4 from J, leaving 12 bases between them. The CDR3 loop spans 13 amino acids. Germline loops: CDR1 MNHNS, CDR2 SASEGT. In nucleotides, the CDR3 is TGTGCCAGCAGCCGAGGCGGAGGCTATGGCTACACCTTC. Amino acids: CASSRGGGYGYTF.

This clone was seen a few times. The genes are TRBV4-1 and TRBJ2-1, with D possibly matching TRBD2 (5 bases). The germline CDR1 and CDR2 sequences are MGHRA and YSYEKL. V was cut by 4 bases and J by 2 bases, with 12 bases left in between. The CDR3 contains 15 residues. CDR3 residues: CASSPHRDAYNEQFF. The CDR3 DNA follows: TGCGCCAGCAGCCCCCATCGGGATGCCTACAATGAGCAGTTCTTC.

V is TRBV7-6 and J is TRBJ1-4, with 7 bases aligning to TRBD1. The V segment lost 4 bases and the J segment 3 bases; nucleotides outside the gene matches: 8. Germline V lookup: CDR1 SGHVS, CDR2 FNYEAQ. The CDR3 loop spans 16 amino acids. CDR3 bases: TGTGCCAGCAGCTCCGAAGGGGGACAGCCTAATGAAAAACTGTTTTTT. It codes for CASSSEGGQPNEKLFF. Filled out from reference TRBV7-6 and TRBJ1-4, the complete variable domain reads GAGVSQSPRYKVTKRGQDVALRCDPISGHVSLYWYRQALGQGPEFLTYFNYEAQQDKSGLPNDRFSAERPEGSISTLTIQRTEQRDSAMYRCASSSEGGQPNEKLFFGSGTQLSVL.

The CDR3 reads CASSYSIVQEGYTF. DNA of the CDR3: TGTGCCAGCAGTTACTCGATCGTCCAGGAAGGCTACACCTTC. The chain links TRBV6-6 to TRBJ1-2; D unresolved. CDR3 length: 14 residues. The germline V gene has CDR1 MNHNY and CDR2 SVGAGI (reference sequence). With 0 bases removed from V and 8 bases from J, the gap between germline ends came to 13 bases.

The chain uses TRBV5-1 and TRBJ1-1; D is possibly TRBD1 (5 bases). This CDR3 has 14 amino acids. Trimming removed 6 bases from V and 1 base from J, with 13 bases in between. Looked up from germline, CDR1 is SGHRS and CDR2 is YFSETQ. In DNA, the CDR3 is TGCGCCAGCAAAAGTGGACAACCGAACACTGAAGCTTTCTTT. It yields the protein CASKSGQPNTEAFF.

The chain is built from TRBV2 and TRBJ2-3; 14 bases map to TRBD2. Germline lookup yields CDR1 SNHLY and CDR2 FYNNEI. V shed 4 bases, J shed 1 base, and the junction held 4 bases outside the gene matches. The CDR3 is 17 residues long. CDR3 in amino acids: CASSGGTSGRGTDTQYF. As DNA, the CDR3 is TGTGCCAGCAGTGGAGGGACTAGCGGGAGAGGCACAGATACGCAGTATTTT.

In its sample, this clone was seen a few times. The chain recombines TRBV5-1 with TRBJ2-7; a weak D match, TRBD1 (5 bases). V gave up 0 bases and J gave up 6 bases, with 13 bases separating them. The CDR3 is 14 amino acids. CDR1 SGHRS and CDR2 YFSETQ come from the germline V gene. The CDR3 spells CASSLVVRAFEQYF. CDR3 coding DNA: TGCGCCAGCAGCTTGGTTGTCAGGGCGTTCGAGCAGTACTTC.